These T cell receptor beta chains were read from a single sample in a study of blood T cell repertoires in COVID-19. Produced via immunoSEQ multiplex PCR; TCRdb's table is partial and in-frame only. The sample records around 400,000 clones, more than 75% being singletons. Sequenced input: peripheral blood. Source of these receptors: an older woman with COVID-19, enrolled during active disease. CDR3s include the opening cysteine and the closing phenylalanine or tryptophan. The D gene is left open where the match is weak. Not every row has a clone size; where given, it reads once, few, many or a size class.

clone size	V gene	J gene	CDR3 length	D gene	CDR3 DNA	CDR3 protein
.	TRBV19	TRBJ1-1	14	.	TGTGCCAGTAGTATCTTAATTTGGAACACTGAAGCTTTCTTT	CASSILIWNTEAFF
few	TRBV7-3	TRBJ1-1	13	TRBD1	TGTGCCAGCAGCTTGGGACAGTACACTGAAGCTTTCTTT	CASSLGQYTEAFF
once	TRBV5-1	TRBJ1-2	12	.	TGCGCCAGCAGCCCTGAAGGGGATGGCTACACCTTC	CASSPEGDGYTF
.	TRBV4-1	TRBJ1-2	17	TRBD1	TGCGCCAGCAGCCAAGATTTGGCACAGGGGGCGTACTATGGCTACACCTTC	CASSQDLAQGAYYGYTF
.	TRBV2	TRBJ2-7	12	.	TGTGCCAGCAGTCCATCCTCCTACGAGCAGTACTTC	CASSPSSYEQYF
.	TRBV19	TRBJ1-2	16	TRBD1	TGTGCCAGTAGAAATCGCCTACCACAGGGGGCGTTCGGCTACACCTTC	CASRNRLPQGAFGYTF
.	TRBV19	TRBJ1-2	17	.	TGTGCCAGTAGTATAAGTAGACAGAGCTTTGCTAACTATGGCTACACCTTC	CASSISRQSFANYGYTF
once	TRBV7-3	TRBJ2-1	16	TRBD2	TGTGCCAGCAGCCCCGCGACTAGCGGGGGGCAGGATGAGCAGTTCTTC	CASSPATSGGQDEQFF
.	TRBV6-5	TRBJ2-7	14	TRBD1	TGTGCCAGCAGCCAAAGGGGGCTCTCCTACGAGCAGTACTTC	CASSQRGLSYEQYF
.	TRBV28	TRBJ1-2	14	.	TGTGCCAGCAGTTTAGGACGGACTGCGTATGGCTACACCTTC	CASSLGRTAYGYTF
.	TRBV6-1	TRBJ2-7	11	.	TGTGCCAGCAGTGAAAATGGGGGCCGGATCTTC	CASSENGGRIF
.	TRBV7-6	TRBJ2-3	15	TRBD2	TGTGCCAGCAGCTTGTTTAGCGGGAGCACAGATACGCAGTATTTT	CASSLFSGSTDTQYF
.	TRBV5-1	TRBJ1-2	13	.	TGCGCCAGCAGCCCCGGGACAAACTATGGCTACACCTTC	CASSPGTNYGYTF
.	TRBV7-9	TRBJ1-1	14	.	TGTGCCAGCAGCCGTGTCGGGGTGAACACTGAAGCTTTCTTT	CASSRVGVNTEAFF
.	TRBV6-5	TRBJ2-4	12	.	TGTGCCAGCGGAAGACAGAAAAACATTCAGTACTTC	CASGRQKNIQYF
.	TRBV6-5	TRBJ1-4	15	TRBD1	TGTGCCAGCAGTTACTCAGGGACAGTGAATGAAAAACTGTTTTTT	CASSYSGTVNEKLFF
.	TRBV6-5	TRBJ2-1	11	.	TGTGCCAGCAGCTCCGGGGGTGAGCAGTTCTTC	CASSSGGEQFF
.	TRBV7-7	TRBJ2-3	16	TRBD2	TGTGCCAGCAGCTTAGGCCCGAGCGGGGGACGAGATACGCAGTATTTT	CASSLGPSGGRDTQYF
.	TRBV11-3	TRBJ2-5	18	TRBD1	TGTGCCAGCAGCTTAGGGAAATATGCGGGACAGGGAAGAGAGACCCAGTACTTC	CASSLGKYAGQGRETQYF
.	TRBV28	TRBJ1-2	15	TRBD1	TGTGCCAGCAGTTCCCCGGGACAGGGGAACTATGGCTACACCTTC	CASSSPGQGNYGYTF
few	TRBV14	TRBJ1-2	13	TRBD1	TGTGCCAGCAGCCGACAGGGGAACTATGGCTACACCTTC	CASSRQGNYGYTF
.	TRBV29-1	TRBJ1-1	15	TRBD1	TGCAGCGGTGAGGGGACAGGGACTTCTAACACTGAAGCTTTCTTT	CSGEGTGTSNTEAFF
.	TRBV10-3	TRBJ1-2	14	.	TGTGCCATCGGGCGAGCAGGGGTCGGCTATGGCTACACCTTC	CAIGRAGVGYGYTF
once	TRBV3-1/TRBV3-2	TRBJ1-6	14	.	TGTGCCAGCAGCCAAAACGCGGTTAATTCACCCCTCCACTTT	CASSQNAVNSPLHF
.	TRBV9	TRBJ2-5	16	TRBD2	TGTGCCAGCAGCGTAGCCGGGGGGGCGTCGTGGGAGACCCAGTACTTC	CASSVAGGASWETQYF
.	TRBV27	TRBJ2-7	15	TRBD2	TGTGCCAGCAGCTCTGGGACTAGCGGTTCTCTAGAGCAGTACTTC	CASSSGTSGSLEQYF
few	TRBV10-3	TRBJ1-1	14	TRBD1	TGTGCCATCAGTCTCCTTACAGGGGCCACTGAAGCTTTCTTT	CAISLLTGATEAFF
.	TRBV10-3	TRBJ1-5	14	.	TGTGCCATCAGTGATGGACAGAGCAATCAGCCCCAGCATTTT	CAISDGQSNQPQHF
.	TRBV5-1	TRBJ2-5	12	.	TGCGCCAGCGGGCAGCTCCAAGAGACCCAGTACTTC	CASGQLQETQYF
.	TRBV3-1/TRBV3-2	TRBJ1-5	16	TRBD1	TGTGCCAGCAGCCAGGGTACGACAGGGGATCCTCAGCCCCAGCATTTT	CASSQGTTGDPQPQHF
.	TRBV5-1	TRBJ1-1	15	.	TGCGCCAGCAGCCCCTTACGGGGGATGAGGAATGAAGCTTTCTTT	CASSPLRGMRNEAFF
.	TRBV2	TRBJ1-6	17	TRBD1	TGTGCCAGCAGTCCCATAGAGACAGGGAGTTGGAATTCACCCCTCCACTTT	CASSPIETGSWNSPLHF
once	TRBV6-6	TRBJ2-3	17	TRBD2	TGTGCCAGCAGTCTCCAGACTAGCTTGTTCAGCACAGATACGCAGTATTTT	CASSLQTSLFSTDTQYF
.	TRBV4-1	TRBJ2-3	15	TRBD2	TGCGCCAGCAGCCTGCAGCGGGGGGGCACAGATACGCAGTATTTT	CASSLQRGGTDTQYF
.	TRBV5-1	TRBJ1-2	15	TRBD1	TGCGCCAGCAGCTTGGAACCCAGGGGGCGTTATGGCTACACCTTC	CASSLEPRGRYGYTF
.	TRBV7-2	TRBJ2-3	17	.	TGTGCCAGCAGCTACACCTCTCGGGGGGCCCGGACAGATACGCAGTATTTT	CASSYTSRGARTDTQYF
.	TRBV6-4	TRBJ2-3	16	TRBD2	TGTGCCAGCAGTGTCGGTAGCGGGGGGGCGTCAGATACGCAGTATTTT	CASSVGSGGASDTQYF